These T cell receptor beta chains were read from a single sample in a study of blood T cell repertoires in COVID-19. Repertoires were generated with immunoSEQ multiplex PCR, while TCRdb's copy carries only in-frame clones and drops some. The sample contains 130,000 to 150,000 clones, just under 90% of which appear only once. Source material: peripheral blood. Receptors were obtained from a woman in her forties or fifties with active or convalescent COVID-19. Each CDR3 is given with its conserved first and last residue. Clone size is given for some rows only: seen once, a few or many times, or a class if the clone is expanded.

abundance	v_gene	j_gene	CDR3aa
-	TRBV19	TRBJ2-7	CASSIGQVEYEQYF
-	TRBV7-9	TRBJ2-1	CASSPTSGPKQFF
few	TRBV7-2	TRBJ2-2	CASSPSQGTGELFF
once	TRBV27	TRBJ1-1	CASAPYDTNTEAFF
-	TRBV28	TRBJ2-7	CASSSVASGFYEQYF
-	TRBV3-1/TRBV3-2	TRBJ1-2	CASSQSPGQGPNYGYTF
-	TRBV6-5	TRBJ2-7	CASKTGQGLYEQYF
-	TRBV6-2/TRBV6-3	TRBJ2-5	CASSLTSGGPQETQYF
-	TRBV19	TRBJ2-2	CASSPDRGKNTGELFF
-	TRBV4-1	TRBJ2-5	CASSQDIAGGETQYF
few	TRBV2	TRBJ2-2	CASRSTGQGKLFF
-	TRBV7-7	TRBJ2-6	CASSPRLAGGLASGANVLTF
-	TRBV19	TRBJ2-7	CASSTIRDRSYEQYF
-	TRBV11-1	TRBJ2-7	CASSLGRGLGSEQYF
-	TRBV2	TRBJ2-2	CASSELAATGELFF
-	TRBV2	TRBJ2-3	CASTGTKITDTQYF
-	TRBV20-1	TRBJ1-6	CSASMRVSYNSPLHF
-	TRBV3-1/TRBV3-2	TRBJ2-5	CASSPDRAGGTQETQYF
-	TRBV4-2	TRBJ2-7	CASSQGPGSYEQYF
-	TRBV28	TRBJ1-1	CASSLVFLGSTEAFF
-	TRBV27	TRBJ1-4	CASSPRWTGPRRDANEKLFF
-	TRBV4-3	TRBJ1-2	CASSQDRTSYQVYGYTF
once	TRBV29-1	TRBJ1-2	CSAEGQGASGYTF
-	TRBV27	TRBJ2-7	CASSLTRNGSREQYF
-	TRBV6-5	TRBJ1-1	CASSSTGGAITEAFF
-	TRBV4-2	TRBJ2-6	CASSPDFSGANVLTF
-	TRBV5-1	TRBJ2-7	CASSSGQGTSSYEQYF
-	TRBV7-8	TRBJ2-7	CASSLRVLASYEQYF
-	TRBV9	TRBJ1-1	CASSVGMNTEAFF
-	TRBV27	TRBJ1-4	CASRRRGFTNEKLFF
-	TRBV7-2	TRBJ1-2	CASSSGGEGTNYGYTF
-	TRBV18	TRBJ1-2	CASSPGADYGYTF
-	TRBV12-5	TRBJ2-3	CASGLTSGSTDTQYF
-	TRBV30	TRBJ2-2	CAWSVVVNTGELFF
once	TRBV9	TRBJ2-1	CASSASRGSEQFF
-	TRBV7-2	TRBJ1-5	CASSSRDTLGPQHF
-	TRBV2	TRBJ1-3	CASRESEGNTIYF
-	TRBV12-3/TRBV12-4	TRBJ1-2	CASSLVAGDGYTF
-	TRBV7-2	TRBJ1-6	CASSLQSGQGNNSPLHF
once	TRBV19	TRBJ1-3	CASSLGGDSGNTIYF
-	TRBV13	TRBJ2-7	CASSLAPGTSGYEQYF
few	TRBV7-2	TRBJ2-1	CASSPLVPVASNEQFF
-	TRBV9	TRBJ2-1	CASSTTPYNEQFF
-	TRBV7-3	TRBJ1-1	CASRLTGGRDTEAFF
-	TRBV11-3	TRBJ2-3	CASSLGGREDTQYF
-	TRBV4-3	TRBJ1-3	CASSQEGGTGGNTIYF
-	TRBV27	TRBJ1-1	CASSPNINTEAFF
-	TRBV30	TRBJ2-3	CAWSPSGGYRGTDTQYF
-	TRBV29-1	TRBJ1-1	CSVSSTGGTEAFF
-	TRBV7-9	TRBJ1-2	CASSPTLGGLGGYTF